This is a list of T cell receptor beta chains from one sample in a study of shared clonotypes between healthy human individuals. Repertoires were generated with immunoSEQ multiplex PCR, while TCRdb's copy carries only in-frame clones and drops some. The sample lists over 2,000,000 clones, over 85% occurring once. Sample: naive CD8+ T cells from PBMCs. The receptors stem from a young man in good health. Some clones in this sample may be carry-over from other donors' samples. CDR3s include the opening cysteine and the closing phenylalanine or tryptophan. Each record gives: clone size, V gene, J gene, D gene, CDR3 protein, CDR3 DNA. D genes are given only for firm matches. Not all rows give a size; the values are once, few, many and, for expanded clones, a class.

size: .
V: TRBV19
J: TRBJ2-7
D: .
CDR3: CASSARSYEQYF
DNA: TGTGCCAGTAGTGCCCGATCCTACGAGCAGTACTTC

size: few
V: TRBV28
J: TRBJ1-1
D: .
CDR3: CASKGRNTEAFF
DNA: TGTGCCAGCAAGGGCAGGAACACTGAAGCTTTCTTT

size: .
V: TRBV5-6
J: TRBJ1-1
D: .
CDR3: CASSLGFEGSRTEAFF
DNA: TGTGCCAGCAGCTTGGGATTTGAAGGGAGTAGAACTGAAGCTTTCTTT

size: .
V: TRBV19
J: TRBJ1-5
D: TRBD1
CDR3: CASSIPDRGDQPQHF
DNA: TGTGCCAGTAGTATCCCGGACAGGGGTGATCAGCCCCAGCATTTT

size: .
V: TRBV5-6
J: TRBJ2-2
D: .
CDR3: CASSSRPTNTGELFF
DNA: TGTGCCAGCAGCTCTAGGCCGACGAACACCGGGGAGCTGTTTTTT

size: .
V: TRBV12-5
J: TRBJ2-1
D: .
CDR3: CAIGPSRRLSNEQFF
DNA: TGTGCTATTGGCCCAAGTCGTCGACTGTCCAATGAGCAGTTCTTC

size: .
V: TRBV27
J: TRBJ2-7
D: .
CDR3: CASSWASSYEQYF
DNA: TGTGCCAGCAGTTGGGCTAGCTCCTACGAGCAGTACTTC

size: .
V: TRBV9
J: TRBJ1-1
D: .
CDR3: CASSARFALNTEAFF
DNA: TGTGCCAGCAGCGCCCGATTTGCGCTGAACACTGAAGCTTTCTTT

size: .
V: TRBV2
J: TRBJ1-1
D: TRBD1
CDR3: CASSEWQGASTEAFF
DNA: TGTGCCAGCAGTGAATGGCAGGGGGCGAGCACTGAAGCTTTCTTT

size: few
V: TRBV9
J: TRBJ1-5
D: .
CDR3: CASSAGSNQPQHF
DNA: TGTGCCAGCAGCGCCGGGAGCAATCAGCCCCAGCATTTT

size: .
V: TRBV14
J: TRBJ2-7
D: TRBD2
CDR3: CASRLAGTYEQYF
DNA: TGTGCCAGCAGACTAGCGGGGACCTACGAGCAGTACTTC

size: .
V: TRBV27
J: TRBJ1-1
D: .
CDR3: CASSADIRVEAFF
DNA: TGTGCCAGCAGTGCGGACATTCGGGTGGAAGCTTTCTTT

size: .
V: TRBV27
J: TRBJ2-5
D: .
CDR3: CASSPPGSGETQYF
DNA: TGTGCCAGCAGTCCCCCAGGGTCGGGAGAGACCCAGTACTTC

size: .
V: TRBV27
J: TRBJ1-4
D: TRBD1
CDR3: CASSSTGANEKLFF
DNA: TGTGCCAGCAGTTCAACAGGGGCTAATGAAAAACTGTTTTTT

size: .
V: TRBV7-9
J: TRBJ2-2
D: TRBD2
CDR3: CASSPPTSGRADTGELFF
DNA: TGTGCCAGCAGTCCCCCGACTAGCGGGAGGGCGGACACCGGGGAGCTGTTTTTT

size: .
V: TRBV28
J: TRBJ2-1
D: TRBD2
CDR3: CASSSDREGNSYNEQFF
DNA: TGTGCCAGCAGTTCCGATAGGGAGGGGAATTCCTACAATGAGCAGTTCTTC

size: .
V: TRBV28
J: TRBJ1-5
D: .
CDR3: CASRGTAGYSNQPQHF
DNA: TGTGCCAGCAGGGGGACCGCAGGCTATAGCAATCAGCCCCAGCATTTT

size: .
V: TRBV12-5
J: TRBJ2-7
D: .
CDR3: CASGLTDYEQYF
DNA: TGTGCTAGTGGTTTAACGGACTACGAGCAGTACTTC

size: once
V: TRBV6-6
J: TRBJ2-1
D: .
CDR3: CASSYPRNEQFF
DNA: TGTGCCAGCAGTTACCCTAGGAATGAGCAGTTCTTC

size: .
V: TRBV27
J: TRBJ2-1
D: TRBD1
CDR3: CASSPYQGQWMDNEQFF
DNA: TGTGCCAGCAGTCCCTATCAGGGACAGTGGATGGACAATGAGCAGTTCTTC

size: .
V: TRBV2
J: TRBJ2-1
D: .
CDR3: CASSVITTGTPSYNEQFF
DNA: TGTGCCAGCAGTGTCATAACTACCGGGACTCCCTCCTACAATGAGCAGTTCTTC

size: .
V: TRBV5-8
J: TRBJ2-1
D: TRBD2
CDR3: CASSLDLAGAYEQFF
DNA: TGTGCCAGCAGCTTGGATTTAGCGGGAGCTTATGAGCAGTTCTTC

size: .
V: TRBV13
J: TRBJ2-1
D: TRBD2
CDR3: CASSSRLAEDNEQFF
DNA: TGTGCCAGCAGCTCCCGACTAGCGGAAGACAATGAGCAGTTCTTC

size: .
V: TRBV2
J: TRBJ2-1
D: .
CDR3: CASSELRGGIAYNEQFF
DNA: TGTGCCAGCAGTGAACTCCGGGGCGGGATAGCCTACAATGAGCAGTTCTTC

size: .
V: TRBV6-6
J: TRBJ1-1
D: .
CDR3: CASSTRTAGAFF
DNA: TGTGCCAGCAGTACACGGACAGCCGGGGCTTTCTTT

size: .
V: TRBV28
J: TRBJ2-1
D: .
CDR3: CASSLSRYNEQFF
DNA: TGTGCCAGCAGTTTAAGCAGGTACAATGAGCAGTTCTTC

size: once
V: TRBV19
J: TRBJ2-1
D: .
CDR3: CASKHRSHYNEQFF
DNA: TGTGCCAGTAAACACAGGTCTCACTACAATGAGCAGTTCTTC

size: once
V: TRBV29-1
J: TRBJ2-7
D: TRBD1
CDR3: CSVGQGRSYEQYF
DNA: TGCAGCGTTGGACAGGGGCGCTCCTACGAGCAGTACTTC

size: .
V: TRBV27
J: TRBJ2-7
D: TRBD2
CDR3: CASRRGGSSYEQYF
DNA: TGTGCCAGCAGGAGAGGCGGGAGCTCCTACGAGCAGTACTTC

size: .
V: TRBV28
J: TRBJ1-1
D: .
CDR3: CASSYNGEDSEAFF
DNA: TGTGCCAGCAGTTATAATGGCGAGGACTCTGAAGCTTTCTTT

size: .
V: TRBV15
J: TRBJ2-1
D: TRBD2
CDR3: CATSRGEGADEQFF
DNA: TGTGCCACCAGCAGAGGGGAGGGAGCCGATGAGCAGTTCTTC

size: .
V: TRBV4-2
J: TRBJ2-7
D: .
CDR3: CASSQEQGAEQYF
DNA: TGTGCCAGCAGCCAGGAACAGGGAGCCGAGCAGTACTTC

size: .
V: TRBV4-2
J: TRBJ2-3
D: .
CDR3: CASSQSLLAFGTDTQYF
DNA: TGTGCCAGCAGCCAAAGTTTGCTGGCTTTCGGCACAGATACGCAGTATTTT

size: once
V: TRBV7-6
J: TRBJ2-7
D: TRBD1
CDR3: CASSLTGQGYEQYF
DNA: TGTGCCAGCAGCCTGACGGGACAGGGCTACGAGCAGTACTTC

size: .
V: TRBV28
J: TRBJ2-1
D: .
CDR3: CASSSHGLYNEQFF
DNA: TGTGCCAGCAGTTCGCACGGGTTGTACAATGAGCAGTTCTTC

size: .
V: TRBV19
J: TRBJ1-1
D: .
CDR3: CASSIFPEGNTEAFF
DNA: TGTGCCAGTAGTATATTCCCTGAGGGGAACACTGAAGCTTTCTTT

size: once
V: TRBV4-1
J: TRBJ2-1
D: TRBD1
CDR3: CASSQAGTGREWEQFF
DNA: TGCGCCAGCAGCCAAGCCGGGACAGGGAGAGAATGGGAGCAGTTCTTC

size: once
V: TRBV19
J: TRBJ1-1
D: TRBD1
CDR3: CASIEPGSRQGTHTEAFF
DNA: TGTGCCAGTATTGAACCCGGAAGCAGACAGGGTACGCACACTGAAGCTTTCTTT

size: .
V: TRBV6-5
J: TRBJ2-1
D: .
CDR3: CASQSYNEQFF
DNA: TGTGCCAGTCAGTCCTACAATGAGCAGTTCTTC

size: .
V: TRBV19
J: TRBJ2-7
D: TRBD2
CDR3: CASSMGGLAGGEEQYF
DNA: TGTGCCAGTAGTATGGGAGGACTAGCGGGAGGGGAAGAGCAGTACTTC

size: .
V: TRBV19
J: TRBJ1-2
D: .
CDR3: CATLNPPEGYTF
DNA: TGTGCCACCCTAAATCCGCCGGAGGGCTACACCTTC

size: .
V: TRBV2
J: TRBJ1-1
D: .
CDR3: CASRGGEAFF
DNA: TGTGCCAGCAGGGGGGGTGAAGCTTTCTTT

size: once
V: TRBV4-1
J: TRBJ2-7
D: .
CDR3: CASSQTAYPGRTYEQYF
DNA: TGCGCCAGCAGCCAAACGGCTTACCCGGGACGGACGTACGAGCAGTACTTC

size: .
V: TRBV2
J: TRBJ1-2
D: .
CDR3: CASSEAAGVYGYTF
DNA: TGTGCCAGCAGTGAAGCCGCAGGGGTCTATGGCTACACCTTC

size: .
V: TRBV9
J: TRBJ2-7
D: TRBD1
CDR3: CASSPAGQGSYEQYF
DNA: TGTGCCAGCAGTCCCGCGGGACAGGGCTCCTACGAGCAGTACTTC

size: once
V: TRBV6-1
J: TRBJ2-4
D: .
CDR3: CASRSRGEDIQYF
DNA: TGTGCCAGCAGATCTAGGGGTGAGGACATTCAGTACTTC

size: .
V: TRBV21-1
J: TRBJ2-7
D: .
CDR3: CASSKSLPDPPWDEQYF
DNA: TGTGCCAGCAGCAAATCGTTGCCTGACCCCCCCTGGGACGAGCAGTACTTC

size: .
V: TRBV5-1
J: TRBJ2-1
D: TRBD2
CDR3: CASSLDALRRTSGRAEGNEQFF
DNA: TGCGCCAGCAGCTTGGATGCTCTCCGTAGGACTAGCGGGAGGGCCGAGGGGAATGAGCAGTTCTTC

size: .
V: TRBV18
J: TRBJ2-1
D: .
CDR3: CASSPPVYEQFF
DNA: TGTGCCAGCTCACCACCCGTCTATGAGCAGTTCTTC

size: .
V: TRBV7-8
J: TRBJ2-7
D: TRBD1
CDR3: CASRSARDSSYEQYF
DNA: TGTGCCAGCAGGTCCGCCCGGGACAGCTCCTACGAGCAGTACTTC

size: .
V: TRBV5-1
J: TRBJ2-1
D: TRBD2
CDR3: CASSPRLASGATYNEQFF
DNA: TGCGCCAGCAGCCCACGACTGGCTAGCGGGGCTACCTACAATGAGCAGTTCTTC

size: once
V: TRBV28
J: TRBJ2-3
D: TRBD2
CDR3: CASRLTSGKTRTITQYF
DNA: TGTGCCAGCAGGTTGACTAGCGGCAAAACAAGAACCATTACGCAGTATTTT

size: .
V: TRBV7-9
J: TRBJ1-2
D: .
CDR3: CASSFILQGNYGYTF
DNA: TGTGCCAGCAGCTTTATCCTTCAAGGGAACTATGGCTACACCTTC

size: once
V: TRBV19
J: TRBJ2-5
D: .
CDR3: CASSMWGLETQYF
DNA: TGTGCCAGTAGTATGTGGGGTTTGGAGACCCAGTACTTC